One sample yielded the 21 T cell receptor beta chains listed below, sequenced in a study of PD-L1 blockade in urothelial cancer. Time point denoted: peripheral blood 6 weeks after treatment start. Assay used: immunoSEQ multiplex PCR; TCRdb lists only in-frame clones, some missing. The repertoire includes 120,000 or so clones, 86% of them detected once, and 2.4% sits in the top ten. The sequencing here drew on PBMCs, taken around atezolizumab (anti-PD-L1) treatment. The source is a man between 45 and 60 years old with urothelial cancer.

This chain joins TRBV19 and TRBJ2-1; 10 bases are shared with TRBD2. CDR3 size: 15 residues. V lost 5 bases, J lost 5 bases, and 6 bases stayed unmatched. Germline V gene sequence: CDR1 LNHDA, CDR2 SQIVND (reference sequence). The CDR3 spells CASSYLAGAHNEQFF. The CDR3 DNA reads TGTGCCAGTAGTTATCTAGCGGGAGCCCACAATGAGCAGTTCTTC.

The sample holds a few counts of this clone. The chain carries TRBV9 and TRBJ2-1, with D possibly matching TRBD2 (5 bases). Trimming pared 6 bases from V and 5 bases from J, leaving 15 bases between. From germline, CDR1 is SGDLS and CDR2 YYNGEE. The CDR3 is 14 residues long. CDR3 coding DNA: TGTGCCAGCAACCCCGGGCTAGCCAACAATGAGCAGTTCTTC. This sequence encodes CASNPGLANNEQFF.

The rearrangement links TRBV6-1 to TRBJ1-1; D uncertain. The germline V and J ends were trimmed by 1 base and 4 bases, with 7 bases remaining between them. The CDR3 loop spans 13 amino acids. CDR1 and CDR2 (germline): MNHNS, SASEGT. The CDR3: CASSEDSFTEAFF. CDR3 nucleotides: TGTGCCAGCAGTGAAGACAGCTTCACTGAAGCTTTCTTT.

This clone was found a few times. The V call is TRBV11-2, the J call TRBJ1-6; D is unclear. Germline CDR1 is SGHAT and CDR2 is FQNNGV. The CDR3 runs to 15 residues. Trimming removed 0 bases from V and 8 bases from J, with 11 bases in between. CDR3 sequence reads: CASSLDRFSHSPLHF. CDR3 DNA sequence: TGTGCCAGCAGCTTAGACAGGTTTTCCCATTCACCCCTCCACTTT.

The chain combines TRBV28 with TRBJ2-7, with a possible D match to TRBD2 (5 bases). Between the trimmed V and J ends, which lost 3 bases and 0 bases, there was a span of 12 bases. Per the germline V gene, CDR1 is MDHEN and CDR2 is SYDVKM. CDR3 length: 15 residues. CDR3 protein: CASSLLAGLSYEQYF. In nucleotides, the CDR3 is TGTGCCAGCAGTTTGCTGGCGGGTCTCTCCTACGAGCAGTACTTC.

The CDR3 DNA reads as TGTGCCAGCAGGGAACAGGGGGGCTATGGCTACACCTTC. The encoded protein is CASREQGGYGYTF. The chain combines TRBV28 with TRBJ1-2, with 8 bases matching TRBD1. The V gene's germline CDR1 is MDHEN and CDR2 SYDVKM. The junction had 4 bases not matched to a gene; V was cut back by 6 bases and J by 4 bases. The CDR3 covers 13 residues.

The chain uses TRBV18 and TRBJ2-7; 12 positions match TRBD1. V lost 2 bases, J lost 7 bases, and 6 bases stayed unmatched. The CDR3 consists of 15 residues. Per germline, CDR1 KGHSH and CDR2 LQKENI. The CDR3 loop is CASSPTGTGGGEQYF. CDR3 DNA: TGTGCCAGCTCACCAACTGGGACAGGGGGCGGTGAGCAGTACTTC. The full variable domain, its missing parts supplied by reference TRBV18 and TRBJ2-7, is NAGVMQNPRHLVRRRGQEARLRCSPMKGHSHVYWYRQLPEEGLKFMVYLQKENIIDESGMPKERFSAEFPKEGPSILRIQQVVRGDSAAYFCASSPTGTGGGEQYFGPGTRLTVT.

The chain has TRBV11-2 and TRBJ1-2; possibly TRBD1 for D (5 bases). The CDR3 covers 13 residues. Trimming removed 4 bases at V and 5 bases at J, with 11 bases between. CDR1 is SGHAT and CDR2 is FQNNGV in the germline V gene. CDR3 region: CASSSLGGYGYTF. CDR3 nucleotides: TGTGCCAGCAGCTCACTGGGGGGGTATGGCTACACCTTC.

V and J are TRBV27 and TRBJ2-7; 7 bases agree with TRBD1. The CDR3 is 15 amino acids. Trimming at V came to 0 bases and at J to 6 bases, leaving 8 bases not matched to a gene. Germline V gives CDR1 MNHEY, CDR2 SMNVEV (reference sequence). CDR3 residues: CASSLSAQGLTEQYF. Here the CDR3 DNA reads TGTGCCAGCAGTTTATCCGCACAGGGGTTGACCGAGCAGTACTTC.

This clone was detected once. CDR3 bases: TGTGCCAGCAGTTTGTCTCAATGGACAGGGGGGAATCAGCCCCAGCATTTT. Residues: CASSLSQWTGGNQPQHF. The V gene is TRBV28, the J gene TRBJ1-5; TRBD1 matches at 10 bases. The CDR3 loop spans 17 amino acids. From germline, CDR1 is MDHEN and CDR2 SYDVKM. V gave up 3 bases and J gave up 4 bases; unmatched junction bases: 9.

V usage is TRBV29-1 and J usage is TRBJ1-2; no definite D call. Trimming pared 4 bases from V and 2 bases from J, leaving 8 bases between. In germline, CDR1 is SQVTM, CDR2 ANQGSEA. The CDR3 runs 12 residues. The DNA of the CDR3 is TGCAGCGTTGCCTACCAAAACTATGGCTACACCTTC. Translating it yields CSVAYQNYGYTF.

The chain couples TRBV7-9 to TRBJ1-1; 7 bases match TRBD1. V trimming: 1 base; J trimming: 11 bases; junction bases outside the gene matches: 13. Per germline, CDR1 SEHNR and CDR2 FQNEAQ (reference sequence). The CDR3 runs to 15 residues. The CDR3 reads CASSLELTGKEGAFF. CDR3 nucleotides: TGTGCCAGCAGCTTAGAATTGACAGGGAAAGAGGGGGCTTTCTTT.

The chain joins TRBV5-1 to TRBJ2-3; 10 positions agree with TRBD2. Looked up from germline, CDR1 is SGHRS and CDR2 is YFSETQ. After removal of 4 bases from V and 6 bases from J, the junction contained 17 bases not matched to a gene. The CDR3 has 18 residues. As DNA, the CDR3 is TGCGCCAGCAGCCCCGGAGCGGGAGGGCCCTTAGTAACCGATACGCAGTATTTT. Its protein product is CASSPGAGGPLVTDTQYF.

The chain joins TRBV15 to TRBJ2-2, with a tentative D call TRBD2 (5 bases). V was clipped by 3 bases and J by 4 bases, with 12 bases between them. The CDR3 extends over 15 amino acids. Germline V gives CDR1 LNHNV, CDR2 YYDKDF (reference sequence). Written as DNA, the CDR3 is TGTGCCACCAGCAGGGGGTCGGGAAGCACCGGGGAGCTGTTTTTT. The encoded protein is CATSRGSGSTGELFF.

The chain carries TRBV5-5 and TRBJ2-3; 12 bases map to TRBD2. Germline lookup yields CDR1 SGHKS and CDR2 YYEKEE (reference sequence). The CDR3 has 16 residues. V shed 2 bases and J 2 bases; nucleotides not matched to a gene: 3. CDR3 coding DNA: TGTGCCAGCAGCTTCAGGACTAGCGGGACCACAGATACGCAGTATTTT. Residues: CASSFRTSGTTDTQYF.

CDR3 protein: CARTKPTGLGDNSPLHF. DNA for the CDR3: TGCGCCAGGACAAAACCGACAGGTTTGGGTGATAATTCACCCCTCCACTTT. The rearrangement links TRBV5-1 to TRBJ1-6, with a possible D match to TRBD1 (6 bases). The V end lost 8 bases, the J end lost 5 bases, and 23 bases lay between the germline ends. The length of the CDR3 is 17 residues. Germline lookup yields CDR1 SGHRS and CDR2 YFSETQ. Looking up the rest from reference TRBV5-1 and TRBJ1-6 gives the full variable domain: KAGVTQTPRYLIKTRGQQVTLSCSPISGHRSVSWYQQTPGQGLQFLFEYFSETQRNKGNFPGRFSGRQFSNSRSEMNVSTLELGDSALYLCARTKPTGLGDNSPLHFGNGTRLTVT.

This clone has just one count. The rearrangement uses TRBV5-4 and TRBJ1-4, with no clear D. The germline V gene has CDR1 SGHNT and CDR2 YYREEE (reference sequence). The CDR3 has 15 amino acids. V was clipped by 4 bases and J by 4 bases, with 14 bases between them. The CDR3 DNA sequence: TGTGCCAGCAGCCCCCGACAAGGCCTTAATGAAAAACTGTTTTTT. Translated, it gives CASSPRQGLNEKLFF.

This rearrangement joins TRBV6-5 to TRBJ2-1; 8 bases fit TRBD2. The germline V gene has CDR1 MNHEY and CDR2 SVGAGI. After removal of 7 bases from V and 9 bases from J, the junction contained 11 bases not matched to a gene. CDR3 size: 14 residues. The CDR3 bases are TGTGCCAGCACACGGGAGGGCCGGATTAGTGAGCAGTTCTTC. This translates into CASTREGRISEQFF.

CDR3 DNA: TGTGCCTGGAGTGCACGGAGGGTTGCCGAGCAGTACTTC. This encodes CAWSARRVAEQYF. The gene calls are TRBV30 and TRBJ2-7, with TRBD2 as a possible D gene (6 bases). Germline loops: CDR1 GTSNPN, CDR2 SVGIG (reference sequence). The CDR3 has 13 amino acids. V was pared by 1 base and J by 6 bases, with 13 bases between. The full variable domain, completed using reference TRBV30 and TRBJ2-7, is SQTIHQWPATLVQPVGSPLSLECTVEGTSNPNLYWYRQAAGRGLQLLFYSVGIGQISSEVPQNLSASRPQDRQFILSSKKLLLSDSGFYLCAWSARRVAEQYFGPGTRLTVT.

The V and J genes are TRBV27 and TRBJ1-2; D call uncertain. Germline V gene lookup returns CDR1 MNHEY and CDR2 SMNVEV (reference sequence). CDR3 size: 16 residues. Trimming pared 2 bases from V and 3 bases from J, leaving 16 bases between. CDR3 coding DNA: TGTGCCAGCAGTTTAAAAGGTCCGACAACAGACTATGGCTACACCTTC. It encodes CASSLKGPTTDYGYTF.

The chain joins TRBV7-6 to TRBJ2-3; 7 nucleotides line up with TRBD1. The CDR3 has 16 amino acids. Germline V lookup: CDR1 SGHVS, CDR2 FNYEAQ. The ends lost 4 bases at V and 0 bases at J; junction bases unmatched: 7. DNA for the CDR3: TGTGCCAGCAGCTCCACCCCCAGGGGGAGCACAGATACGCAGTATTTT. As protein: CASSSTPRGSTDTQYF.